There are many counts of the clone carrying this TCR beta chain. Regarding time point: persistent/refractory GD, antithyroid drugs over 5 years with positive TRAb. PBMC RNA was the source of the TCR library. The sample comes from a study of regulatory T cells in long-lasting Graves disease. In building TCR beta libraries, iRepertoire HTBI primers were used together with Arm-PCR of CDR3 regions. Per the study methods: Spanning all samples, the identified segments comprised about 62 TRBV and about 13 TRBJ. One entry per CDR3 protein results from TCRdb running MiXCR on the multiplex PCR reads. For this entry, the V and J calls and clone size follow TCRdb and not the study's own pipeline. The table records about 460,000 distinct CDR3 sequences, around a fifth of them present only once. This CDR3 region has 16 residues.

Sequencing was performed on peripheral blood mononuclear cells (PBMCs), taken when the disease was refractory, from a patient treated with antithyroid drugs. The clonotype originates from a female donor with Graves disease. The V and J genes are TRBV12-3 or TRBV12-4 and TRBJ1-4; D remains ambiguous. The CDR3 DNA follows: TGTCCCCCCGTTGTTCAGTGGAGAATAGCTAATGAAAAACTGTTTTTT. As protein: CPPVVQWRIANEKLFF.